This T cell receptor (beta chain) was obtained from a study of T cells in tumors after PD-1 blockade. Study context: Prior checkpoint blockade, systemic immunosuppressant use, or anti-cancer therapy within 4 weeks excluded patients. Each patient got pembrolizumab 200 mg every 3 weeks or cemiplimab 350 mg every 2 weeks.

General study findings and limits: Peripheral recruitment is suggested, as some novel exhausted tumor clones were in pre-treatment blood.

Generated by immunoSEQ multiplex PCR, the TCRdb table keeps only in-frame clones and is missing some. The sample carries tens of thousands of clones, around 77% recorded once. This clone was seen only a few times. Antigen specificity is unknown. The ends lost 4 bases at V and 8 bases at J; junction bases unmatched: 5. This CDR3 spans 14 amino acids. Per the germline V gene, CDR1 is ENHRY and CDR2 is SYGVKD. The source material was PBMCs, sampled before anti-PD-1 treatment. The chain is built from TRBV10-3 and TRBJ2-3; 11 bases agree with TRBD2. The source of this sequence is a human donor with basal cell carcinoma. The CDR3 region has the DNA TGTGCCATCAGTGGACTAGCGGGAAGGAGTACGCAGTATTTT. Translated: CAISGLAGRSTQYF.